This T cell receptor (beta chain) derives from a study of cytomegalovirus exposure and HLA in healthy donors. The PCR employed 60 Vbeta primers together with 13 Jbeta primers. Clones were sequenced by immunoSEQ multiplex PCR, and TCRdb holds only the in-frame ones, with some missing. The sample has about 90,000 clones, approximately 69% seen once. This clone came up a few times. Its antigen is unidentified. Looked up from germline, CDR1 is MDHEN and CDR2 is SYDVKM. This CDR3 is 15 amino acids long. Trimming removed 7 bases at V and 8 bases at J, with 21 bases between. Regarding the study as a whole: The likely origin of a cluster of highly shared sequence variants was a sequencing artifact. There were fewer than 200 TCR beta chains listed as cytomegalovirus-associated. As a later analysis revealed, the rate of TCR association differed by HLA locus, with DRB1 most and HLA-C fewest. What a later analysis showed was that several of the most significant clusters appeared linked to common viral pathogens.

V is TRBV28 and J is TRBJ2-1, with no clear D. This clonotype originated in a woman aged 45-65 years in good health and CMV-seropositive. Sample: PBMCs. The CDR3 here is CASTLPRGREYEQFF. CDR3 nucleotide sequence: TGTGCCAGCACCCTTCCGAGAGGTAGAGAGTATGAGCAGTTCTTC.